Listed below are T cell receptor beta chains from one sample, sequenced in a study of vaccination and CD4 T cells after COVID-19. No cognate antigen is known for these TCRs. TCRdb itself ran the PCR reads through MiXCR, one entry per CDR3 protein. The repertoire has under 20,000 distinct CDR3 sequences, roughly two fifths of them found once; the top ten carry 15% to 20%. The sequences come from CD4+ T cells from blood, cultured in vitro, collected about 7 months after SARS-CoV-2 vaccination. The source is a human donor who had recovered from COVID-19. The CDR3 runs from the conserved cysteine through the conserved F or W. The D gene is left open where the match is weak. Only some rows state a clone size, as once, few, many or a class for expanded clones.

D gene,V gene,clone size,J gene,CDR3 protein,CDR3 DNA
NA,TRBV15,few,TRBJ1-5,CATSKGKGQPQHF,TGTGCCACCAGCAAGGGGAAGGGACAGCCCCAGCATTTT
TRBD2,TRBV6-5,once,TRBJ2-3,CASGSLSGGATDTQYF,TGTGCCAGCGGTTCTCTTAGCGGGGGGGCCACAGATACGCAGTATTTT
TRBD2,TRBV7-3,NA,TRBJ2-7,CASSLASGSNSYEQYF,TGTGCCAGCAGCTTGGCTAGCGGATCCAACTCCTACGAGCAGTACTTC
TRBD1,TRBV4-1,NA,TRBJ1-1,CASSQDRQGGSTEAFF,TGCGCCAGCAGCCAAGATAGGCAGGGGGGAAGTACTGAAGCTTTCTTT
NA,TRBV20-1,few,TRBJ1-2,CSASERSYGYTF,TGCAGTGCTAGTGAACGGAGCTATGGCTACACCTTC
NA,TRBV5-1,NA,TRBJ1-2,CASSLGAGASGYTF,TGCGCCAGCAGCTTGGGGGCAGGGGCGAGTGGCTACACCTTC
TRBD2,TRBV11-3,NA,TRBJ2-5,CASSLLVSSGVETQYF,TGTGCCAGCAGCTTATTGGTTTCTAGCGGGGTGGAGACCCAGTACTTC
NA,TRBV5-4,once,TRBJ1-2,CASSLGGAEGYTF,TGTGCCAGCAGCCTGGGGGGCGCTGAGGGCTACACCTTC
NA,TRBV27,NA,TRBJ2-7,CASSSGLYEQYF,TGTGCCAGCAGCTCGGGCCTCTACGAGCAGTACTTC
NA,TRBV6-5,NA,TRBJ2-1,CASSYSVGSGDPYNEQFF,TGTGCCAGCAGTTACTCCGTGGGTAGCGGAGATCCCTACAATGAGCAGTTCTTC
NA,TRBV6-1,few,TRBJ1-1,CAVGGRFLTTEAFF,TGTGCAGTGGGGGGGCGCTTCTTAACCACTGAAGCTTTCTTT